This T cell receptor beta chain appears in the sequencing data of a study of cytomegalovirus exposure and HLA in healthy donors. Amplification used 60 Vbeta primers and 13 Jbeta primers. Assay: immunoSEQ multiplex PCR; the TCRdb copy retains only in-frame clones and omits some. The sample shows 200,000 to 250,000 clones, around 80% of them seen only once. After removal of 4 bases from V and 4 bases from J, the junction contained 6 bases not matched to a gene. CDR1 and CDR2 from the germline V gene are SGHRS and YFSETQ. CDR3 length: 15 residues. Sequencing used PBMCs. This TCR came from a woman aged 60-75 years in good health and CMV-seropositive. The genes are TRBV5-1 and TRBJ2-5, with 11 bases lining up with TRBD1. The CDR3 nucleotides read TGCGCCAGCAGCGGCCAAGGACAGGGGGCAGAGACCCAGTACTTC. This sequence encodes CASSGQGQGAETQYF.